A single sample is the source of the 3 T cell receptor beta chains below, sequenced in a study of blood T cell repertoires in COVID-19. Sequenced by immunoSEQ multiplex PCR; TCRdb stores in-frame clones only, minus some. Of fewer than 500,000 clones in the sample, roughly 90% were seen once. The sample consisted of peripheral blood. The receptors originated from a woman between 25 and 40 years old with active or convalescent COVID-19.

This chain joins TRBV27 and TRBJ1-4; D unresolved. This CDR3 region has 13 residues. Looked up from germline, CDR1 is MNHEY and CDR2 is SMNVEV (reference sequence). V was trimmed by 5 bases and J by 7 bases, leaving 11 bases between them. This CDR3 is CASSDTPSEKLFF. CDR3 coding DNA: TGTGCCAGCAGTGACACCCCAAGTGAAAAACTGTTTTTT. Filled out from reference TRBV27 and TRBJ1-4, the complete variable domain reads EAQVTQNPRYLITVTGKKLTVTCSQNMNHEYMSWYRQDPGLGLRQIYYSMNVEVTDKGDVPEGYKVSRKEKRNFPLILESPSPNQTSLYFCASSDTPSEKLFFGSGTQLSVL.

V gene TRBV18 combines with J gene TRBJ2-7; 10 bases fit TRBD1. The CDR3 extends over 16 amino acids. Trimming cost V 2 bases and J 7 bases; bases outside gene matches: 11. Germline loops: CDR1 KGHSH, CDR2 LQKENI. For the CDR3, the DNA is TGTGCCAGCTCACCAATAGTGTGGACAGGGGGTAGGGAGCAGTACTTC. It yields the protein CASSPIVWTGGREQYF.

This clone appeared once. This sequence joins TRBV7-8 and TRBJ2-6; 9 nucleotides line up with TRBD2. The ends lost 8 bases at V and 0 bases at J; junction bases unmatched: 5. The CDR3 extends over 16 amino acids. Germline V lookup: CDR1 SGHVS, CDR2 FQNEAQ. The CDR3: CASRGGVNSGANVLTF. CDR3 DNA sequence: TGTGCCAGCCGCGGGGGGGTGAACTCTGGGGCCAACGTCCTGACTTTC.